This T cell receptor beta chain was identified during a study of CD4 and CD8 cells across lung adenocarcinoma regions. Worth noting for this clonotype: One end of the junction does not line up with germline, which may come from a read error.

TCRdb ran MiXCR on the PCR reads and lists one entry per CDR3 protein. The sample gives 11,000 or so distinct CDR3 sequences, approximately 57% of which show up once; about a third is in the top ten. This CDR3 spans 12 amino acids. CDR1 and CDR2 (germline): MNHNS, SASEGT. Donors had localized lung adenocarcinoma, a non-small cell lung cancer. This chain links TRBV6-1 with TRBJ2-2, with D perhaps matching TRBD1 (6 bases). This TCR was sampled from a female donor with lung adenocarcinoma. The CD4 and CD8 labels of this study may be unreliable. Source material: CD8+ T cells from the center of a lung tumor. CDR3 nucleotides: TGTGCCAGCGGTGTGCTCACAGGGAAGCTGTATTTT. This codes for CASGVLTGKLYF.